A single sample is the source of the 19 T cell receptor beta chains below, sequenced in a study of blood T cells in healthy people across ages. Sample-barcoded 5' priming and a J-beta primer mix drove a second PCR of about 6 to 12 cycles. One entry per CDR3 protein, called by TCRdb with MiXCR from the 5' RACE reads. The sample records 1.5 million or so distinct CDR3 sequences, around 39% being singletons. Sequencing was carried out using blood. The receptors were gathered from a woman aged 18-30 years in good health.

The rearrangement joins TRBV10-3 to TRBJ1-5; D is undetermined. Germline CDR1 ENHRY, CDR2 SYGVKD. The length of the CDR3 is 14 residues. V was cut by 0 bases and J by 5 bases, with 8 bases left in between. CDR3 loop: CAISESLGYQPQHF. DNA for the CDR3: TGTGCCATCAGTGAGTCGTTGGGTTATCAGCCCCAGCATTTT.

For this clonotype: This could be a read error, since a much larger clone is one nucleotide away. V gene TRBV13 combines with J gene TRBJ2-1; 9 bases are a match to TRBD1. V trimming: 2 bases; J trimming: 6 bases; junction bases outside the gene matches: 5. CDR1 is PRHDT, CDR2 FYEKMQ, per germline (reference sequence). The CDR3 is 15 amino acids. CDR3 in amino acids: CASSLSGTGFNEQFF. DNA of the CDR3: TGTGCCAGCAGCTTATCCGGGACAGGGTTCAATGAGCAGTTCTTC.

The chain joins TRBV20-1 to TRBJ1-2; D unresolved. The CDR3 is 14 residues long. Germline-derived CDR1 and CDR2 are DFQATT and SNEGSKA (reference sequence). Trimming pared 0 bases from V and 2 bases from J, leaving 10 bases between. CDR3 coding DNA: TGCAGTGCTAGAGATCGAGCGGCAAACTATGGCTACACCTTC. As protein: CSARDRAANYGYTF.

This sequence joins TRBV28 and TRBJ2-3; 10 bases agree with TRBD2. Germline values: CDR1 MDHEN, CDR2 SYDVKM. The CDR3 consists of 17 residues. The junction had 14 bases not matched to a gene; V was cut back by 6 bases and J by 5 bases. CDR3 sequence reads: CASRPPFSGRRGDTQYF. The CDR3 bases are TGTGCCAGCAGACCTCCCTTTAGCGGGAGGCGGGGAGATACGCAGTATTTT.

Comments on this clonotype: This is likely an artifact of a read error, given a far larger clone one base away. The chain has TRBV28 and TRBJ2-3; D remains unclear. Germline-derived CDR1 and CDR2 are MDHEN and SYDVKM. Trimming cost V 7 bases and J 0 bases, with 5 bases left between them. The CDR3 contains 12 residues. The CDR3 here is CASISSTDTQYF. The CDR3 nucleotides are TGTGCCAGCATTTCTAGCACAGATACGCAGTATTTT.

This chain connects TRBV6-5 to TRBJ2-6; 7 nucleotides agree with TRBD1. V was pared by 4 bases and J by 0 bases, with 6 bases of the junction left unmatched. This CDR3 spans 17 amino acids. The germline V gene has CDR1 MNHEY and CDR2 SVGAGI. CDR3 sequence: CASSWDRLPSGANVLTF. The DNA for the CDR3 is TGTGCCAGCAGTTGGGACAGACTACCCTCTGGGGCCAACGTCCTGACTTTC.

This clonotype has just a few counts. The J gene is TRBJ2-7, the V gene TRBV5-1, with TRBD2 matching over 7 bases. CDR3 size: 14 residues. In germline, CDR1 is SGHRS, CDR2 YFSETQ. V gave up 1 base and J gave up 6 bases; unmatched junction bases: 7. The DNA for the CDR3 is TGCGCCAGCAGCTTGACTAGCGAGGTCTTCGAGCAGTACTTC. Protein sequence: CASSLTSEVFEQYF.

This chain links TRBV7-9 with TRBJ2-3, with D uncertain. The CDR3 is 14 residues long. Trimming removed 5 bases at V and 3 bases at J, with 12 bases between. Per germline, CDR1 SEHNR and CDR2 FQNEAQ (reference sequence). The CDR3 DNA sequence: TGTGCCAGCAGCCCCTGGACGAGAACAGATACGCAGTATTTT. Translation: CASSPWTRTDTQYF. Based on the CDR3 plus reference TRBV7-9 and TRBJ2-3, the full variable domain is DTGVSQNPRHKITKRGQNVTFRCDPISEHNRLYWYRQTLGQGPEFLTYFQNEAQLEKSRLLSDRFSAERPKGSFSTLEIQRTEQGDSAMYLCASSPWTRTDTQYFGPGTRLTVL.

The CDR3 sequence: CASTPGQGIGNEQFF. CDR3 DNA: TGCGCCAGCACCCCGGGACAGGGGATTGGGAATGAGCAGTTCTTC. The genes are TRBV5-1 and TRBJ2-1; 10 bases map to TRBD1. Per the germline V gene, CDR1 is SGHRS and CDR2 is YFSETQ. CDR3 length equals 15 residues. Germline trimming cut 6 bases from V and 7 bases from J; bases unmatched to any gene: 10.

This chain links TRBV12-3 or TRBV12-4 with TRBJ2-4; 8 bases are a match to TRBD1. TRBJ2-7 matches the DNA end more closely, so the J call is doubtful. There are 13 residues in the CDR3. CDR3 protein: CASSSQQGDEQYF. As DNA, the CDR3 is TGTGCCAGCAGTTCTCAACAGGGGGACGAGCAGTACTTC.

This clonotype was counted between two and nine times. This chain joins TRBV25-1 and TRBJ1-2; 8 positions agree with TRBD1. The germline V gene encodes CDR1 MGHDK and CDR2 SYGVNS. Trimming cost V 6 bases and J 0 bases; bases outside gene matches: 12. This CDR3 has 17 residues. The CDR3 sequence: CASRLGQGLIANYGYTF. Here the CDR3 DNA reads TGTGCCAGCAGACTAGGACAGGGCCTCATAGCTAACTATGGCTACACCTTC.

The genes are TRBV12-5 and TRBJ1-4; D remains unclear. Trimming removed 1 base at V and 0 bases at J, with 9 bases between. CDR1 and CDR2 from the germline V gene are LGHNT and FRNRAP. CDR3 length: 16 amino acids. As DNA, the CDR3 is TGTGCTAGTGGTTTGGGGAGCTTGACAACTAATGAAAAACTGTTTTTT. Translated, it gives CASGLGSLTTNEKLFF.

This clonotype was seen a handful of times. The gene calls are TRBV29-1 and TRBJ1-2, with 11 bases fitting TRBD1. The CDR3 contains 13 residues. Germline lookup yields CDR1 SQVTM and CDR2 ANQGSEA. V was pared by 6 bases and J by 8 bases, with 8 bases of the junction left unmatched. The CDR3 loop is CSVVGQGAWGYTF. CDR3 nucleotides: TGCAGCGTCGTCGGACAGGGGGCATGGGGCTACACCTTC.

This clonotype was detected a few times. This chain links TRBV12-3 or TRBV12-4 with TRBJ2-7, with 10 bases that match TRBD1. V shed 5 bases and J 3 bases; nucleotides not matched to a gene: 4. The CDR3 is made up of 14 amino acids. CDR3 nucleotides: TGTGCCAGCAGTACCGGGACAGGGGACTACGAGCAGTACTTC. Its protein product is CASSTGTGDYEQYF.

This clonotype was detected only once. Compared with germline, one end of the junction differs, possibly owing to a read error. The V call is TRBV12-3 or TRBV12-4, the J call TRBJ2-4; weak D call: TRBD1 (6 bases). CDR3 length equals 13 residues. CDR3 protein: CACSFQGLGEQYF. The CDR3 DNA reads TGTGCCTGCAGTTTCCAGGGGTTGGGAGAGCAGTACTTC.

The V and J genes are TRBV6-1 and TRBJ1-2, with 8 bases identical to TRBD1. The germline V gene encodes CDR1 MNHNS and CDR2 SASEGT. V lost 5 bases to trimming and J lost 4 bases; unmatched junction nucleotides: 18. The CDR3 is 18 amino acids. The chain's CDR3 is CASSPRKPGQGLVYGYTF. Here the CDR3 DNA reads TGTGCCAGCAGTCCCCGGAAGCCAGGACAGGGTTTAGTCTATGGCTACACCTTC.

About this clonotype itself: Given a much more abundant clone one base away, this may be a read error. This sequence joins TRBV9 and TRBJ1-4, with D uncertain. This CDR3 is built from 15 residues. V was cut by 3 bases and J by 5 bases, with 14 bases left in between. CDR1 is SGDLS, CDR2 YYNGEE, per germline. CDR3: CASSAWAGPNEKLFF. The CDR3 DNA is TGTGCCAGCAGCGCCTGGGCCGGACCAAATGAAAAACTGTTTTTT.

This clonotype has a handful of counts. The genes are TRBV3-1 and TRBJ2-7; D uncertain. The germline V and J ends were trimmed by 4 bases and 0 bases, with 10 bases remaining between them. This CDR3 has 14 residues. The germline V gene has CDR1 LGHDT and CDR2 YNNKEL (reference sequence). CDR3 nucleotides: TGTGCCAGCAGCCCCCCAGGTTACTCCTACGAGCAGTACTTC. Amino acid sequence: CASSPPGYSYEQYF.

This sequence joins TRBV6-6 and TRBJ2-7, with 11 bases aligning to TRBD1. V was pared by 4 bases and J by 2 bases, with 10 bases of the junction left unmatched. This CDR3 comprises 17 residues. CDR1 is MNHNY, CDR2 SVGAGI, per germline (reference sequence). The CDR3 bases are TGTGCCAGCAGTTCAGAGTTAGGGACAGGGGGTCCCTACGAGCAGTACTTC. It codes for CASSSELGTGGPYEQYF.